The present T cell receptor beta chain was sequenced within a study of identical twins. Study conclusions and caveats: The study found that models underestimated out-of-frame TCR alpha sharing in monozygotic twins.

TCRdb ran MiXCR on the 5' RACE reads and lists one entry per CDR3 protein. This table has roughly 240,000 distinct CDR3 sequences, 7.5% appearing once. This clonotype was recorded many times. What it recognizes is unknown. This CDR3 is 12 amino acids long. The germline V and J ends were trimmed by 5 bases and 2 bases, with 5 bases remaining between them. Germline CDR1 reads SGHRS; CDR2 reads YFSETQ. The same data also went into a second study, on yellow fever vaccine responses in identical twins.

The sequence derives from a woman younger than 30 in good health. Sequencing was carried out using CD8+ T cells sorted from blood. The chain combines TRBV5-1 with TRBJ2-1; D is ambiguous. The CDR3 reads CASSIAYNEQFF. DNA of the CDR3: TGCGCCAGCAGTATAGCCTACAATGAGCAGTTCTTC.